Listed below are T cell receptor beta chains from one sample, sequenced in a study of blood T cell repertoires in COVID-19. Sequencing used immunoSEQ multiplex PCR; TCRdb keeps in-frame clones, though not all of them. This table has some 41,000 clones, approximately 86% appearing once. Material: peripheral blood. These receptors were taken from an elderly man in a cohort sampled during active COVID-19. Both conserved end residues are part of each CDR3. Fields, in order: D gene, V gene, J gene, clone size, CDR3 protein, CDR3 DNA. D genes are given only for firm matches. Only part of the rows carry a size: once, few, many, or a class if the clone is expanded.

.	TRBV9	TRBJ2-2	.	CASSPVGGAAGELFF	TGTGCCAGCAGCCCAGTCGGTGGGGCGGCCGGGGAGCTGTTTTTT
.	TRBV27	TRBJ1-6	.	CASSITGTYSPLHF	TGTGCCAGCAGTATCACAGGGACCTATTCACCCCTCCACTTT
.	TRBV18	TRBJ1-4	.	CASSLRGKATNEKLFF	TGTGCCAGCTCCCTAAGGGGGAAAGCAACTAATGAAAAACTGTTTTTT
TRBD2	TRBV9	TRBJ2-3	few	CASSVSYRLAGGPNTDTQYF	TGTGCCAGCAGCGTATCATATAGACTAGCGGGGGGGCCAAATACAGATACGCAGTATTTT
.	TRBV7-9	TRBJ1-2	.	CASSFANYNYGYTF	TGTGCCAGCAGCTTCGCAAACTACAACTATGGCTACACCTTC
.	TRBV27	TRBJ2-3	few	CASRLWGTSTDTQYF	TGTGCCAGTCGTTTATGGGGGACTAGCACAGATACGCAGTATTTT
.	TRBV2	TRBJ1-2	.	CASSEGTAPGSYTF	TGTGCCAGCAGTGAGGGGACTGCTCCCGGGAGCTACACCTTC
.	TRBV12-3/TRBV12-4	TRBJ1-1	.	CASTTNGLAFF	TGTGCCAGCACCACCAACGGGTTGGCTTTCTTT
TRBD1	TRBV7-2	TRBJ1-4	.	CASRTTGGVEKLFF	TGTGCCAGCAGAACAACAGGGGGCGTTGAAAAACTGTTTTTT
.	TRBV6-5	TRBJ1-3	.	CASSFSTGNTIYF	TGTGCCAGCAGTTTCAGTACTGGAAACACCATATATTTT
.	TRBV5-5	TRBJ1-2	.	CASSLQGLIFSGYTF	TGTGCCAGCAGCCTCCAGGGCTTAATCTTCAGTGGCTACACCTTC
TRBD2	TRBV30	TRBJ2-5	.	CAWNGLAGEIETQYF	TGTGCCTGGAATGGACTAGCGGGAGAGATAGAGACCCAGTACTTC
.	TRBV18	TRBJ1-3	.	CASSPSGGSSGNTIYF	TGTGCCAGCTCACCATCGGGGGGAAGCTCTGGAAACACCATATATTTT
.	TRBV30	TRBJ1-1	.	CAWSVGSNNEAFF	TGTGCCTGGAGTGTAGGGAGTAACAATGAAGCTTTCTTT
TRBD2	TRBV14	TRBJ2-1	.	CASSHQRKRGINEQFF	TGTGCCAGCAGCCACCAGAGGAAGCGGGGAATCAATGAGCAGTTCTTC
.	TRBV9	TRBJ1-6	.	CASSVGDILNSPLHF	TGTGCCAGCAGCGTAGGGGACATCCTTAATTCACCCCTCCACTTT
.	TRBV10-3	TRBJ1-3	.	CATSNAFKPSSGNTIYF	TGTGCCACCAGCAACGCCTTTAAACCTAGCTCTGGAAACACCATATATTTT
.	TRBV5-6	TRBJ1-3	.	CASSLGFSTYNSGNTIYF	TGTGCCAGCAGCTTGGGGTTCTCGACTTATAACTCTGGAAACACCATATATTTT
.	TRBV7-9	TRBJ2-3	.	CASSQIPTGTDTQYF	TGTGCCAGCAGCCAAATCCCGACAGGCACAGATACGCAGTATTTT
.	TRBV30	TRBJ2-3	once	CAWREQGRISTDTQYF	TGTGCCTGGAGAGAGCAGGGGCGGATTAGCACAGATACGCAGTATTTT
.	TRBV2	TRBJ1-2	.	CASSDLSNYGYTF	TGTGCCAGCAGTGATTTGAGTAACTATGGCTACACCTTC
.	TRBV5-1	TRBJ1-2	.	CASSLQQGTNYGYTF	TGCGCCAGCAGCTTACAACAGGGTACTAACTATGGCTACACCTTC
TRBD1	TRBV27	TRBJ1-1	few	CASSSFRTGTEAFF	TGTGCCAGCAGTTCCTTCCGGACAGGGACTGAAGCTTTCTTT
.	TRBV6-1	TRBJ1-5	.	CASSESGGPQPQHF	TGTGCCAGCAGTGAAAGCGGGGGCCCTCAGCCCCAGCATTTT
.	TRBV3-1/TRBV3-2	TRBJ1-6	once	CASSQERGGTGSPLHF	TGTGCCAGCAGCCAAGAACGGGGGGGGACGGGTTCACCCCTCCACTTT
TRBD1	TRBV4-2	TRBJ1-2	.	CASSQDGTDFYGYTF	TGTGCCAGCAGCCAGGACGGGACAGACTTCTATGGCTACACCTTC
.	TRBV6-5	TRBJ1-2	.	CASIYGTANYGYTF	TGTGCCAGCATTTACGGGACTGCGAACTATGGCTACACCTTC
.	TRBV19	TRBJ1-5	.	CASGNQPQHF	TGTGCCAGCGGCAATCAGCCCCAGCATTTT
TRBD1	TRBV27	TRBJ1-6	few	CASSFRGSVSPLHF	TGTGCCAGCAGTTTCAGGGGGTCGGTTTCACCCCTCCACTTT
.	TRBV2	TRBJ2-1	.	CASVGLALRNEQFF	TGTGCCAGCGTCGGGCTAGCTTTGAGGAATGAGCAGTTCTTC
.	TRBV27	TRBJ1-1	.	CASSLLGGVSTEAFF	TGTGCCAGCAGTTTACTAGGGGGAGTCAGCACTGAAGCTTTCTTT
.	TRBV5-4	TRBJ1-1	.	CASSPGGKNTEAFF	TGTGCCAGCAGCCCGGGGGGGAAGAACACTGAAGCTTTCTTT
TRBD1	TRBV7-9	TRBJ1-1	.	CASSVDITGVVAFF	TGTGCCAGCAGCGTAGACATCACAGGGGTAGTAGCTTTCTTT
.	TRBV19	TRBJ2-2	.	CASSIPWNTGELFF	TGTGCCAGTAGTATCCCCTGGAACACCGGGGAGCTGTTTTTT
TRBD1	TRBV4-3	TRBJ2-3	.	CASSQDTDRGAGEDTQYF	TGCGCCAGCAGCCAAGATACCGACAGGGGAGCTGGGGAGGATACGCAGTATTTT
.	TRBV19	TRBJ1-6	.	CASTPGQTSQAPLHF	TGTGCCAGTACCCCAGGGCAGACCTCCCAAGCACCCCTCCACTTT
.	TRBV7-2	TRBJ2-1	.	CASSFGGPSSKQFF	TGTGCCAGCAGCTTCGGAGGACCCAGCTCGAAGCAGTTCTTC
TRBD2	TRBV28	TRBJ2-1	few	CASSLTSGGLNNEQFF	TGTGCCAGCAGTTTGACTAGCGGGGGGCTGAACAATGAGCAGTTCTTC
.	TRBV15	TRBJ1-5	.	CATSRTLSNQPQHF	TGTGCCACCAGCAGGACACTTAGCAATCAGCCCCAGCATTTT
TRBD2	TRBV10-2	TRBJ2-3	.	CASTQRGAGGYTDTQYF	TGCGCCAGCACTCAGAGAGGGGCGGGGGGTTACACAGATACGCAGTATTTT